This entry describes one TCR beta chain. Its antigen remains unidentified. V lost 0 bases and J lost 2, with 13 bases in between. Germline V gives CDR1 SGHTS, CDR2 YDEGEE. This CDR3 has 16 residues. At a deep level, the assay was run. The data were produced by immunoSEQ multiplex PCR, yet TCRdb's version contains in-frame clones alone and is incomplete. The sample records a few million clones, more than 85% being singletons. The data originate from a study of shared clonotypes between healthy human individuals. Study conclusions and caveats: Despite large depth, rarefaction showed incomplete sorted-subset sequencing. Blood was the sole source, and tissue repertoires probably differ. Clonotype sharing among donors was expected to depend on sequencing depth.

The sequence came from a man younger than 35 in good health. Some clones in this sample may be carry-over from other donors' samples. V gene TRBV5-8 combines with J gene TRBJ2-3, with D possibly TRBD1 on 5 matching bases. Sequences were obtained from naive CD4+ T cells from PBMCs. Documented subset: CD45RA+ positively selected. CDR3 loop: CASSLARVQFTDTQYF. The CDR3 nucleotides are TGTGCCAGCAGCTTGGCCAGGGTCCAATTCACAGATACGCAGTATTTT.